The TCR beta chain under discussion was sequenced for a study of blood T cell repertoires in COVID-19. Study-level background: COVID-19 samples, acute and convalescent, were from the United States, Italy and Spain. Sources were T cells, B-cell-depleted T cells, or PBMCs; the material itself was cDNA or gDNA.

Germline CDR1 SGHNT, CDR2 YENEEA. Trimming took 1 base from V and 4 from J; bases not matched to a gene: 4. The CDR3 spans 15 residues. Authors' data handling: The authors estimated nucleated cell counts from reference gene primer amplification. The assay was immunoSEQ multiplex PCR, and TCRdb's table has in-frame clones only and misses some. D and trimming were read from the DNA, whereas the V and J calls and clone size are those reported in that table. The sample carries 72,000 or so clones, approximately 88% recorded once. The sequenced sample consisted of peripheral blood. This TCR derives from a man aged 50 to 60 with active COVID-19. This chain uses TRBV11-3 with TRBJ2-3, with TRBD2 matching 8 bases. The CDR3 loop is CASSLGAGVSDTQYF. DNA of the CDR3: TGTGCCAGCAGCTTAGGAGCGGGAGTGTCAGATACGCAGTATTTT.